Following are 16 T cell receptor beta chains from one sample sequenced in a study of OX40 agonist ivuxolimab in advanced cancers. Sequencing was performed with immunoSEQ multiplex PCR; in TCRdb, only in-frame clones are kept and a portion is missing. The sample lists around 88,000 clones, just over 90% occurring once. The sample in question was CD4+ or CD8+ T cells sorted from blood, obtained in a trial of the OX40 agonist ivuxolimab. These receptors were collected from an adult with an advanced solid tumor such as melanoma, head and neck, liver or kidney cancer.

This chain connects TRBV19 to TRBJ2-7; possible D gene TRBD1, 6 bases. The V end lost 1 base, the J end lost 4 bases, and 17 bases lay between the germline ends. Germline V gene data show CDR1 as LNHDA and CDR2 as SQIVND (reference sequence). The CDR3 contains 16 residues. For the CDR3, the DNA is TGTGCCAGTAGTATAGGGGCCGGGACACCTTCATACGAGCAGTACTTC. It is translated as CASSIGAGTPSYEQYF.

The V and J genes are TRBV11-2 and TRBJ2-7, with D uncertain. The CDR3 has 11 amino acids. Germline V gene lookup returns CDR1 SGHAT and CDR2 FQNNGV. The V end was cut by 5 bases, the J end by 9 bases, with 11 bases between. CDR3 in amino acids: CASSTHGGQYF. The CDR3 coding sequence is TGTGCCAGCAGCACACACGGCGGGCAGTACTTC.

A note on this clone: Other DNA sequences within the sample encode an identical CDR3. The chain employs TRBV5-8 and TRBJ1-2, with TRBD1 matching over 7 bases. The V and J ends lost 2 bases and 4 bases, in that order; junction bases with no gene match: 5. The CDR3 is made up of 14 amino acids. The germline V gene encodes CDR1 SGHTS and CDR2 YDEGEE. In DNA form, the CDR3 reads TGTGCCAGCAGCTTAGGACAGGCCTTCTATGGCTACACCTTC. Protein sequence: CASSLGQAFYGYTF.

Note on this clone: This CDR3 is also generated by other DNA sequences in the sample. V is TRBV30 and J is TRBJ1-3; D call uncertain. Trimming took 0 bases from V and 4 from J, leaving 4 bases between them. Germline assignment: CDR1 GTSNPN and CDR2 SVGIG (reference sequence). CDR3 size: 12 residues. CDR3 sequence reads: CAWSVSGNTIYF. In nucleotides, the CDR3 is TGTGCCTGGAGTGTGTCCGGAAACACCATATATTTT.

This clone was picked up a small number of times. This sequence joins TRBV6-5 and TRBJ2-7; D is possibly TRBD1 or TRBD2 (5 bases each). The length of the CDR3 is 15 residues. Trimming pared 0 bases from V and 5 bases from J, leaving 14 bases between. Germline values: CDR1 MNHEY, CDR2 SVGAGI. CDR3 nucleotides: TGTGCCAGCAGTTACTCTGGGGGTTCGCCACACGAGCAGTACTTC. This gives the protein CASSYSGGSPHEQYF.

The chain is built from TRBV2 and TRBJ2-7; no reliable D call. Trimming left V 4 bases short and J 2 bases short, with 15 bases between. The CDR3 totals 15 residues. Germline values: CDR1 SNHLY, CDR2 FYNNEI. CDR3 bases: TGTGCCAGCAGTGTAGCACGACGCGATACCTACGAGCAGTACTTC. Translated: CASSVARRDTYEQYF.

J is TRBJ2-5 and V is TRBV10-3; D ambiguous. This CDR3 has 13 residues. Trimming left V 3 bases short and J 3 bases short, with 8 bases between. Germline CDR1 ENHRY, CDR2 SYGVKD. The CDR3 nucleotides read TGTGCCATCAGTGATTACAAAGAAGAGACCCAGTACTTC. As protein: CAISDYKEETQYF.

There are a few counts of this clone. The chain employs TRBV5-1 and TRBJ1-1, with D perhaps TRBD1 (5 bases). CDR1 and CDR2 (germline): SGHRS, YFSETQ. V was shortened by 1 base and J by 3 bases, with 10 bases between the two germline ends. There are 14 residues in the CDR3. CDR3 nucleotide sequence: TGCGCCAGCAGCTTGTCATTAGGGGACACTGAAGCTTTCTTT. It codes for CASSLSLGDTEAFF.

This rearrangement joins TRBV10-2 to TRBJ2-2, with 10 bases fitting TRBD1. The germline V gene has CDR1 WSHSY and CDR2 SAAADI. The CDR3 runs to 14 residues. V shed 6 bases and J 5 bases; nucleotides not matched to a gene: 3. The CDR3 loop reads CASRGQGYTGELFF. The CDR3, as DNA: TGCGCCAGCAGGGGACAGGGGTATACCGGGGAGCTGTTTTTT.

The rearrangement links TRBV19 to TRBJ2-5; TRBD2 might be the D (6 bases). Trimming removed 6 bases at V and 5 bases at J, with 13 bases between. Germline V gene lookup returns CDR1 LNHDA and CDR2 SQIVND (reference sequence). The CDR3 contains 13 residues. CDR3 in DNA: TGTGCCAGTAGCCTAGCTGGGGGGGAGACCCAGTACTTC. It is translated as CASSLAGGETQYF.

The V call is TRBV9, the J call TRBJ2-1, with D possibly TRBD2 on 5 matching bases. The germline V and J ends were trimmed by 4 bases and 7 bases, with 12 bases remaining between them. Germline CDR1 SGDLS, CDR2 YYNGEE. The CDR3 is made up of 13 amino acids. CDR3: CASSPVLANEQFF. CDR3 sequence (DNA): TGTGCCAGCAGCCCTGTTCTAGCTAATGAGCAGTTCTTC.

This sequence joins TRBV5-1 and TRBJ1-2, with D possibly being TRBD1 (5 bases). Trimming stripped 0 bases from V and 4 bases from J, with 16 bases between. CDR1 is SGHRS, CDR2 YFSETQ, per germline. CDR3 length: 16 amino acids. The DNA of the CDR3 is TGCGCCAGCAGCTTGGATTGGGGGAATGTCGGCTATGGCTACACCTTC. Residues: CASSLDWGNVGYGYTF. Filled out from reference TRBV5-1 and TRBJ1-2, the complete variable domain reads KAGVTQTPRYLIKTRGQQVTLSCSPISGHRSVSWYQQTPGQGLQFLFEYFSETQRNKGNFPGRFSGRQFSNSRSEMNVSTLELGDSALYLCASSLDWGNVGYGYTFGSGTRLTVV.

The gene calls are TRBV5-4 and TRBJ2-2, with TRBD1 matching 8 bases. V shed 4 bases, J shed 6 bases, and the junction held 11 bases outside the gene matches. The germline V gene has CDR1 SGHNT and CDR2 YYREEE (reference sequence). This CDR3 has 16 residues. CDR3 loop: CASSAPGQAKSGELFF. DNA of the CDR3: TGTGCCAGCAGCGCCCCGGGACAGGCGAAGTCCGGGGAGCTGTTTTTT.

The V call is TRBV7-6, the J call TRBJ2-7; 7 nucleotides match TRBD2. V shed 3 bases, J shed 2 bases, and the junction held 7 bases outside the gene matches. The germline gives CDR1 SGHVS, CDR2 FNYEAQ. The CDR3 has 15 amino acids. CDR3 nucleotide sequence: TGTGCCAGCAGCTTTGGTGCGGGGGAAGCCTACGAGCAGTACTTC. Amino acid sequence: CASSFGAGEAYEQYF.

The chain employs TRBV7-3 and TRBJ2-7; no clear D gene. CDR3 length: 12 residues. Looked up from germline, CDR1 is SGHTA and CDR2 is FQGTGA. V lost 6 bases, J lost 4 bases, and 10 bases lay in between. In nucleotides, the CDR3 is TGTGCCAGCAGTGTGAGTGGTTACGAGCAGTACTTC. Amino acid sequence: CASSVSGYEQYF. Full variable domain (rest looked up from reference TRBV7-3 and TRBJ2-7): GAGVSQTPSNKVTEKGKYVELRCDPISGHTALYWYRQSLGQGPEFLIYFQGTGAADDSGLPNDRFFAVRPEGSVSTLKIQRTERGDSAVYLCASSVSGYEQYFGPGTRLTVT.

The gene calls are TRBV29-1 and TRBJ2-1, with 8 bases lining up with TRBD2. The germline CDR1 and CDR2 sequences are SQVTM and ANQGSEA. This CDR3 spans 14 amino acids. V shed 4 bases and J 2 bases; nucleotides not matched to a gene: 4. Written as DNA, the CDR3 is TGCAGCGTTGTGGGACTAGAGGCCTACAATGAGCAGTTCTTC. It specifies CSVVGLEAYNEQFF.